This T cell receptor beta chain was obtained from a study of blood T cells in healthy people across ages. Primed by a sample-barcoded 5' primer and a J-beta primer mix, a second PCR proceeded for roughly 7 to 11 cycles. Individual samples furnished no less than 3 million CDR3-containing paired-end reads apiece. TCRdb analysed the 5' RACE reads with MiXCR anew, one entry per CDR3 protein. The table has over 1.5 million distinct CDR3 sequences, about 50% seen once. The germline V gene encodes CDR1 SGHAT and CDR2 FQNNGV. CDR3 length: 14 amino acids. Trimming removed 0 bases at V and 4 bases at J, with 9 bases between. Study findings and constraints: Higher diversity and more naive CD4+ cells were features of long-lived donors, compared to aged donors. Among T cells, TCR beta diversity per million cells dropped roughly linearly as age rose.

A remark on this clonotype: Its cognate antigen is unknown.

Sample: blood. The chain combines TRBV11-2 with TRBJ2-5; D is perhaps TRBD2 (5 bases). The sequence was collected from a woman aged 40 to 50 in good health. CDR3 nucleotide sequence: TGTGCCAGCAGCTTAGATTTCCGGGGAGAGACCCAGTACTTC. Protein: CASSLDFRGETQYF.